Here is one T cell receptor beta chain with its context. The antigen remains unidentified. In each sample, roughly 0.95-10 million cryopreserved PBMC were present before DNA extraction. The record originates from a study of long-term antiretroviral therapy in people with HIV. Study information: Earliest sampling preceded the 2015 immediate-ART recommendation by about a decade.

The study's findings and limits: Against controls, HIV repertoires showed narrower ranges of CDR3 length.

Germline CDR1 MGHDK, CDR2 SYGVNS. CDR3 length equals 13 residues. An immunoSEQ assay, version v3.0, was performed at survey level. Sequencing was directed toward about 35,000-50,000 T-cell genomes in each sample. Generated by immunoSEQ multiplex PCR, the TCRdb table keeps only in-frame clones and is missing some. The sample has just under 35,000 clones, 70% to 90% seen once. Sequenced here: unsorted PBMCs, sampled approximately 2.7 years before starting antiretroviral therapy. The chain carries TRBV25-1 and TRBJ1-4, with TRBD1 identical over 7 bases. The sequence was obtained from a woman aged 25 to 45 with HIV. CDR3 sequence (DNA): TGTGCAGCAGGGGGTTCAACTAATGAAAAACTGTTTTTT. Its translation is CAAGGSTNEKLFF. Supplemented by reference TRBV25-1 and TRBJ1-4, the full variable domain reads EADIYQTPRYLVIGTGKKITLECSQTMGHDKMYWYQQDPGMELHLIHYSYGVNSTEKGDLSSESTVSRIRTEHFPLTLESARPSHTSQYLCAAGGSTNEKLFFGSGTQLSVL.